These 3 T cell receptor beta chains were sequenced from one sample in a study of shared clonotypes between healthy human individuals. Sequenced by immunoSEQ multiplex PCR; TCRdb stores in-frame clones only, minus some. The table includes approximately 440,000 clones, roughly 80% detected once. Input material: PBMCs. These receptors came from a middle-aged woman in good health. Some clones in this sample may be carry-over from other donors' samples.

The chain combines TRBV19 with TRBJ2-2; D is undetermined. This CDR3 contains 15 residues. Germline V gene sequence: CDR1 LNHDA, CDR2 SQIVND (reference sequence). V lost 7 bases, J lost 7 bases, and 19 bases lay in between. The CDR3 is CASTPGGMESGELFF. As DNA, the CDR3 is TGTGCCAGTACCCCGGGCGGCATGGAGAGCGGGGAGCTGTTTTTT.

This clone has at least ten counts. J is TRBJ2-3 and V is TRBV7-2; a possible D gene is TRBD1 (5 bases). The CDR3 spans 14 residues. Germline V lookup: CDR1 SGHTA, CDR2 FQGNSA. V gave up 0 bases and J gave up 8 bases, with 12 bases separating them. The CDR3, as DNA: TGTGCCAGCAGCTTAGCGGCAGGACACGTTACGCAGTATTTT. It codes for CASSLAAGHVTQYF.

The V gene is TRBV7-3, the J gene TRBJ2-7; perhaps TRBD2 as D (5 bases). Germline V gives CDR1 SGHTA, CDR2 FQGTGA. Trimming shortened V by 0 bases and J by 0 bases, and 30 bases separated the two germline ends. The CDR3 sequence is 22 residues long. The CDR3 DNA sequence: TGTGCCAGCAGCTTAACTACCCCTGTGGCGAGCGGAAGGCCTATTAGCTCCTACGAGCAGTACTTC. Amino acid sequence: CASSLTTPVASGRPISSYEQYF. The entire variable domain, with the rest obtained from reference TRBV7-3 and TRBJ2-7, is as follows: GAGVSQTPSNKVTEKGKYVELRCDPISGHTALYWYRQSLGQGPEFLIYFQGTGAADDSGLPNDRFFAVRPEGSVSTLKIQRTERGDSAVYLCASSLTTPVASGRPISSYEQYFGPGTRLTVT.